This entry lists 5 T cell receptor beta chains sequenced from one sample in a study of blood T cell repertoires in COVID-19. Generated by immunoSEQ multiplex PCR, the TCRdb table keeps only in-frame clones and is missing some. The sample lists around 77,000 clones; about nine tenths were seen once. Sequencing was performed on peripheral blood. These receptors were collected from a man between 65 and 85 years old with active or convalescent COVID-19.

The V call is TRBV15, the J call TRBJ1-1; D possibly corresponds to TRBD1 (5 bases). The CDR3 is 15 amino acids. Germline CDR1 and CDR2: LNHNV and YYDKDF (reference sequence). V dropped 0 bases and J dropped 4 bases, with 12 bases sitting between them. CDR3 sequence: CATSRDRRRGTEAFF. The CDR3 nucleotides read TGTGCCACCAGCAGAGATCGCCGTAGGGGCACTGAAGCTTTCTTT. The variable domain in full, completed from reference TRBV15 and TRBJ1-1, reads DAMVIQNPRYQVTQFGKPVTLSCSQTLNHNVMYWYQQKSSQAPKLLFHYYDKDFNNEADTPDNFQSRRPNTSFCFLDIRSPGLGDTAMYLCATSRDRRRGTEAFFGQGTRLTVV.

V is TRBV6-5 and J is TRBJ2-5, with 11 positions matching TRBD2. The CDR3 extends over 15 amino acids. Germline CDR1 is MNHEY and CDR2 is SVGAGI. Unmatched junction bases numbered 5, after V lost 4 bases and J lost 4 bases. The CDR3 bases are TGTGCCAGCAGTTCCCGGACTAGCGGGCGAGAGACCCAGTACTTC. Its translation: CASSSRTSGRETQYF.

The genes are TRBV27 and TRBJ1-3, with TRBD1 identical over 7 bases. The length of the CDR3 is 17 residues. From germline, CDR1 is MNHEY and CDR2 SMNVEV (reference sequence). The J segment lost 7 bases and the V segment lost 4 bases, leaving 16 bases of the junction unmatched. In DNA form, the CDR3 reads TGTGCCAGCAGTTCTTTCCCAGACAGGGCTGGTAGGAACACCATATATTTT. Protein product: CASSSFPDRAGRNTIYF.

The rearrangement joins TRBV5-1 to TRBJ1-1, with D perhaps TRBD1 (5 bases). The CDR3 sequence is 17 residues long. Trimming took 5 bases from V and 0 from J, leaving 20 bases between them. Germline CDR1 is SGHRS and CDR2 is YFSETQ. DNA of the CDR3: TGCGCCAGCAGACCTACAAGACAGAATTTTATGAACACTGAAGCTTTCTTT. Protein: CASRPTRQNFMNTEAFF.

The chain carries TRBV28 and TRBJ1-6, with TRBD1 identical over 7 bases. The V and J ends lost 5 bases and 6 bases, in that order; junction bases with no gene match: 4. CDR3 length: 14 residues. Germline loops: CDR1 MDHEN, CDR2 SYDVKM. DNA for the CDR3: TGTGCCAGCAGTCCGTGGGACAGTAATTCACCCCTCCACTTT. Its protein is CASSPWDSNSPLHF.